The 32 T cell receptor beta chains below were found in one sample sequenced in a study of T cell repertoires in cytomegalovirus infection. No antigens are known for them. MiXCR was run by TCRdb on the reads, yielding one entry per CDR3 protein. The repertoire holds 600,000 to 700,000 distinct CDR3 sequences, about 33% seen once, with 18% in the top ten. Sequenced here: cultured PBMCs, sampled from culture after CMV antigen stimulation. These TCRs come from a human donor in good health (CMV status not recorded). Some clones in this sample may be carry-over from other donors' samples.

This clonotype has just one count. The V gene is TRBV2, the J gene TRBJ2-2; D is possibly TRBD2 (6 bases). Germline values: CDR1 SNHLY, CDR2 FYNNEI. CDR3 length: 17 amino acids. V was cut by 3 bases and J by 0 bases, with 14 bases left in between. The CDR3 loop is CASSDRGTASNTGELFF. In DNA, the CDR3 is TGTGCCAGCAGTGACAGAGGGACTGCCTCGAACACCGGGGAGCTGTTTTTT.

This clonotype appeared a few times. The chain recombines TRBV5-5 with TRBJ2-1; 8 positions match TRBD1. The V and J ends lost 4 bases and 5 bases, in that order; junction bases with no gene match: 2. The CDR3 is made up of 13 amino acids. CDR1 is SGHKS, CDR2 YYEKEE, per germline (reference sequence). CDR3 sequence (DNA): TGTGCCAGCAGCGCGACAGGGGACAATGAGCAGTTCTTC. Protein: CASSATGDNEQFF.

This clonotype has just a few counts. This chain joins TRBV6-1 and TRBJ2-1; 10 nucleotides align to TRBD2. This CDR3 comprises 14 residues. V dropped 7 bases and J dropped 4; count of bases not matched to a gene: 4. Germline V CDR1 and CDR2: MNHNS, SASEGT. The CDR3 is CASIPSGGYNEQFF. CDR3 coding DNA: TGTGCCAGCATTCCTAGCGGGGGTTACAATGAGCAGTTCTTC.

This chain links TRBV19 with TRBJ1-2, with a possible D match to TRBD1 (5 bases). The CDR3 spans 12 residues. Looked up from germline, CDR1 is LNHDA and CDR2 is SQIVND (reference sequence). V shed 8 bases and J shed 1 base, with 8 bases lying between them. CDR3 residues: CASGHNNYGYTF. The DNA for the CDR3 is TGTGCCAGTGGACACAATAACTATGGCTACACCTTC.

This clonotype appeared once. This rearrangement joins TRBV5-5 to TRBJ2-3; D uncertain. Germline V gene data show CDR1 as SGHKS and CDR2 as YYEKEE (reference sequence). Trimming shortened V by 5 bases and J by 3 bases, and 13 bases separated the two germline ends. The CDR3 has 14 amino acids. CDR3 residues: CASRLETGTDTQYF. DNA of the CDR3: TGTGCCAGCAGGCTGGAGACCGGGACAGATACGCAGTATTTT.

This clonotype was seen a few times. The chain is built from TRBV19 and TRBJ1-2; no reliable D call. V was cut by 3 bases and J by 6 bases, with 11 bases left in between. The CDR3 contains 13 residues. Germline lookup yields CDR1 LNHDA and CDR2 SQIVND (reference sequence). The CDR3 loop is CASSISRVDGYTF. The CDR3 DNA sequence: TGTGCCAGTAGTATCTCGAGGGTCGATGGCTACACCTTC.

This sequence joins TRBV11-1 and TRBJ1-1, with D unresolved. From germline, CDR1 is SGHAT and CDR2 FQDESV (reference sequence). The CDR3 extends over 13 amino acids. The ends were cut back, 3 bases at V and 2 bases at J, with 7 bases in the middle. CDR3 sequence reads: CASSFGYNTEAFF. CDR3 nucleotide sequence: TGTGCCAGCAGCTTTGGGTATAACACTGAAGCTTTCTTT.

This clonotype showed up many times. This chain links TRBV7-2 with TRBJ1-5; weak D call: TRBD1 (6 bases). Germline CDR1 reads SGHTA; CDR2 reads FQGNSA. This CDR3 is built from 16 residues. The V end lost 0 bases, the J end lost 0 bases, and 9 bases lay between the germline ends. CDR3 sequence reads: CASSLAGAYSNQPQHF. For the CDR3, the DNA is TGTGCCAGCAGCTTAGCGGGGGCCTATAGCAATCAGCCCCAGCATTTT. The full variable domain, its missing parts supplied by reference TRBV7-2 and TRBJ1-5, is GAGVSQSPSNKVTEKGKDVELRCDPISGHTALYWYRQSLGQGLEFLIYFQGNSAPDKSGLPSDRFSAERTGGSVSTLTIQRTQQEDSAVYLCASSLAGAYSNQPQHFGDGTRLSIL.

The CDR3 sequence is CASRAVGQGGQPQHF. The CDR3 DNA follows: TGTGCCAGTAGGGCCGTGGGACAGGGAGGTCAGCCCCAGCATTTT. The chain has TRBV19 and TRBJ1-5; TRBD1 aligns across 9 bases. J lost 6 bases, V lost 6 bases, and 9 bases had no gene match. CDR1 is LNHDA and CDR2 is SQIVND in the germline V gene (reference sequence). This CDR3 comprises 15 residues.

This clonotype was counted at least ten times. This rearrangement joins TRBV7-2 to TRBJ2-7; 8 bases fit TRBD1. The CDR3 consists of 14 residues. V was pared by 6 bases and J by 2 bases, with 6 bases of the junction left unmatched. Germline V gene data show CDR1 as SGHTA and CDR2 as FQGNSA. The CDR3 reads CASSPTGAAYEQYF. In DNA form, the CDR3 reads TGTGCCAGCAGTCCGACAGGGGCAGCCTACGAGCAGTACTTC.

In DNA form, the CDR3 reads TGTGCCAGCAGCAATACAGGGCCGAGTCAGCCCCAGCATTTT. Protein sequence: CASSNTGPSQPQHF. The chain recombines TRBV7-9 with TRBJ1-5, with D tentatively TRBD1 (6 bases). Germline V gene lookup returns CDR1 SEHNR and CDR2 FQNEAQ (reference sequence). The CDR3 length is 14 residues. Trimming removed 5 bases at V and 6 bases at J, with 14 bases between.

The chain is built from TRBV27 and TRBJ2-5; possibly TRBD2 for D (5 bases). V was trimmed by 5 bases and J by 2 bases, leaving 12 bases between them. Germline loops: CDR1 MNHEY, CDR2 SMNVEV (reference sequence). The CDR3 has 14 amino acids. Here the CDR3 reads CASSTRQSQETQYF. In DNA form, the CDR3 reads TGTGCCAGCAGTACTAGGCAATCACAAGAGACCCAGTACTTC.

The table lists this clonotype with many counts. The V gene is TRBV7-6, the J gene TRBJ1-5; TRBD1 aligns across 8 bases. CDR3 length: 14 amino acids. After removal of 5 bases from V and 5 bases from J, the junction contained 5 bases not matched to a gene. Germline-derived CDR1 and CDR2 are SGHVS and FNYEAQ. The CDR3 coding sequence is TGTGCCAGCAGCCCCGACAGGGGTCATCAGCCCCAGCATTTT. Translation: CASSPDRGHQPQHF.

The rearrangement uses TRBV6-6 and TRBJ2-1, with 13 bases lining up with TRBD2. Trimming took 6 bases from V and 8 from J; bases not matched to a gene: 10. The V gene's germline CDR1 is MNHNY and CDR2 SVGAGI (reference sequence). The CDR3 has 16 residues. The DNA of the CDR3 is TGTGCCAGCAGCAGTGCCGGGACTAGCGGGGACGATGAGCAGTTCTTC. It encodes CASSSAGTSGDDEQFF.

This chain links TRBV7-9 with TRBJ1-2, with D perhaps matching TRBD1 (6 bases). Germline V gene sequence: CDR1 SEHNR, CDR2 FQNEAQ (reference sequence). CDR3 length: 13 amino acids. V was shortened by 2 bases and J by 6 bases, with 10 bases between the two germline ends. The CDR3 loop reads CASSLTGQNGYTF. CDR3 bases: TGTGCCAGCAGCTTAACAGGGCAGAATGGCTACACCTTC.

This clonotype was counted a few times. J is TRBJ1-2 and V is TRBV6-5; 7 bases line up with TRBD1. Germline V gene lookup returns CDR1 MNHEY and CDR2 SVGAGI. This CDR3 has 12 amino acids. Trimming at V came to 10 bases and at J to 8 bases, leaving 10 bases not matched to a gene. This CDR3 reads CATHRGVGGYTF. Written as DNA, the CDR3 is TGTGCCACGCACAGGGGCGTAGGAGGCTACACCTTC.

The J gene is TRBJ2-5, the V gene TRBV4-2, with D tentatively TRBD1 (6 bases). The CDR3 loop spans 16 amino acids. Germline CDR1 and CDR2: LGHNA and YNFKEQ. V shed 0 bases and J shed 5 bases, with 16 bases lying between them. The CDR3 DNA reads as TGTGCCAGCAGCCAAGAAGGGGGAAGCGCCTTCGAGACCCAGTACTTC. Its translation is CASSQEGGSAFETQYF.

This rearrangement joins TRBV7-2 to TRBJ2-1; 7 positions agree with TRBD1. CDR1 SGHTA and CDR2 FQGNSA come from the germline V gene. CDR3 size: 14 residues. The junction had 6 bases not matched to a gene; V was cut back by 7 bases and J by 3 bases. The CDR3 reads CASTQGEFYNEQFF. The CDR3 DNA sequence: TGTGCCAGCACCCAGGGGGAGTTCTACAATGAGCAGTTCTTC.

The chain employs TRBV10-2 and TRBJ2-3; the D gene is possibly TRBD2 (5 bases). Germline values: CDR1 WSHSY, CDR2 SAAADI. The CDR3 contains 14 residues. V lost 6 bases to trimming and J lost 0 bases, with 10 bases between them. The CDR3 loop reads CASSRRTSTDTQYF. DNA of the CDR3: TGCGCCAGCAGCCGAAGGACTAGCACAGATACGCAGTATTTT.

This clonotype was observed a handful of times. The CDR3 DNA reads as TGCGCCAGCAGTGTCCGGCCCGGGCGCACTGAAGCTTTCTTT. Translating it yields CASSVRPGRTEAFF. The chain has TRBV10-2 and TRBJ1-1, with D unresolved. V was pared by 4 bases and J by 4 bases, with 13 bases between. The CDR3 extends over 14 amino acids. Germline V gene data show CDR1 as WSHSY and CDR2 as SAAADI.

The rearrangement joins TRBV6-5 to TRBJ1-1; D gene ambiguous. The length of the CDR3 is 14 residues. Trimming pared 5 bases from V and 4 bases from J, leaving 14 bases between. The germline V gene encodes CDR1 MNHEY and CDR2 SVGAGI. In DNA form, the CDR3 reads TGTGCCAGCAGTGAGGACGGTGTGGGCACTGAAGCTTTCTTT. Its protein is CASSEDGVGTEAFF.

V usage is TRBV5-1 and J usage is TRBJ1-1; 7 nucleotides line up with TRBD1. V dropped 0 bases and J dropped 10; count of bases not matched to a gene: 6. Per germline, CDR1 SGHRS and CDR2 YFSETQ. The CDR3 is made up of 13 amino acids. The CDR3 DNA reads TGCGCCAGCAGCTTGGGACTGGCAGGGGGAGCTTTCTTT. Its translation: CASSLGLAGGAFF.

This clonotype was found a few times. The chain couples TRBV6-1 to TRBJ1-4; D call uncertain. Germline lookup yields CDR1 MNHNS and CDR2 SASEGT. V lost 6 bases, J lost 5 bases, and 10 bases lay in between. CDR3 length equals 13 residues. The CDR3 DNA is TGTGCCAGCAGGGCGAACCTAAATGAAAAACTGTTTTTT. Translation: CASRANLNEKLFF.

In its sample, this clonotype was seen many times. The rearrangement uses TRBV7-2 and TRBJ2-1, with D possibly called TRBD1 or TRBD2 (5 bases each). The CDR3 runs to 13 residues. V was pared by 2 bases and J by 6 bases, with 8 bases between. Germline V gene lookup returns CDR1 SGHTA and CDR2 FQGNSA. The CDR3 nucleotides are TGTGCCAGCAGCTTACCGGGGCGCAATGAGCAGTTCTTC. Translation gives CASSLPGRNEQFF.

In DNA, the CDR3 is TGTGCCAGCAGTTTCTCACAGGGAGCCCCAACCTACGAGCAGTACTTC. Translated, it gives CASSFSQGAPTYEQYF. The chain uses TRBV6-1 and TRBJ2-7; a possible D gene is TRBD1 (6 bases). The CDR3 totals 16 residues. Trimming left V 5 bases short and J 2 bases short, with 19 bases between. Germline loops: CDR1 MNHNS, CDR2 SASEGT.

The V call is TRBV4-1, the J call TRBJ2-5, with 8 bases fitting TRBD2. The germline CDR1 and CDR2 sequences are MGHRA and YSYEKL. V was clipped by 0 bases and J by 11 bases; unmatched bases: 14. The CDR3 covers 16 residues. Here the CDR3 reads CASSQDLGREALSQYF. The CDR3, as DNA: TGCGCCAGCAGCCAAGACCTGGGGCGGGAGGCCCTGAGTCAGTACTTC.

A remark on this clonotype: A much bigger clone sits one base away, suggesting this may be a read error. Here the CDR3 reads CASSVRALGGEKLFF. The CDR3 region has the DNA TGTGCCAGCAGCGTCCGGGCCCTGGGGGGTGAAAAACTGTTTTTT. This chain joins TRBV7-2 and TRBJ1-4, with D possibly matching TRBD1 (5 bases). CDR3 length: 15 amino acids. Germline V gives CDR1 SGHTA, CDR2 FQGNSA. Trimming shortened V by 5 bases and J by 7 bases, and 17 bases separated the two germline ends. The whole variable domain, filled in from reference TRBV7-2 and TRBJ1-4, reads GAGVSQSPSNKVTEKGKDVELRCDPISGHTALYWYRQSLGQGLEFLIYFQGNSAPDKSGLPSDRFSAERTGGSVSTLTIQRTQQEDSAVYLCASSVRALGGEKLFFGSGTQLSVL.

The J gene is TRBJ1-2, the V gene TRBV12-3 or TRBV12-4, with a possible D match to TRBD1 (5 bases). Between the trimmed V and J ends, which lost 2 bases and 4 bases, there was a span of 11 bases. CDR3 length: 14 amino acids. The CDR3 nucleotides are TGTGCCAGCAGTTTACAGGGCCATGTCTATGGCTACACCTTC. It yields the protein CASSLQGHVYGYTF.

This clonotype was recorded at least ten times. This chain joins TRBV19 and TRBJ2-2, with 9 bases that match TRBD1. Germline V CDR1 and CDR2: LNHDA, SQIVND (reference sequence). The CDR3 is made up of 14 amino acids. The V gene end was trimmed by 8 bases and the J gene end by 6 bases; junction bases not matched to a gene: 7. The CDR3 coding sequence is TGTGCCAGTCGGGGGACAGGGATCGCCGGGGAGCTGTTTTTT. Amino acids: CASRGTGIAGELFF.

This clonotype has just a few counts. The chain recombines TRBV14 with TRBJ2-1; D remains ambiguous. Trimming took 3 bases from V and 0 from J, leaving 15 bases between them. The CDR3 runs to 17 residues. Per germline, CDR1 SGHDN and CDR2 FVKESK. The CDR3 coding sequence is TGTGCCAGCAGCCACTGGCGGCCCCCAAACTCCTACAATGAGCAGTTCTTC. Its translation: CASSHWRPPNSYNEQFF.

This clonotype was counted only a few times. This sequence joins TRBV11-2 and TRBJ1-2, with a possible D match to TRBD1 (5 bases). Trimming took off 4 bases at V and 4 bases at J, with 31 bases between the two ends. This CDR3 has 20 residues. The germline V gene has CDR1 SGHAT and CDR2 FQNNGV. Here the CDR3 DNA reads TGTGCCAGCAGCTCATACCGGGTGGACCCGGAGGGGCGTAGACCCTATGGCTACACCTTC. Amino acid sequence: CASSSYRVDPEGRRPYGYTF.

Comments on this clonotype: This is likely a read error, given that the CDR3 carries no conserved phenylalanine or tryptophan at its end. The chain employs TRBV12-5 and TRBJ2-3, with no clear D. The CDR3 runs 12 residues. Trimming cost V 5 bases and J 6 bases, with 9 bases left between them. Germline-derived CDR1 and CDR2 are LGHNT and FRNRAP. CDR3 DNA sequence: TGTGCTAGTGGTCCCAGAGTCGATACGCAGTATGTT. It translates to CASGPRVDTQYV.